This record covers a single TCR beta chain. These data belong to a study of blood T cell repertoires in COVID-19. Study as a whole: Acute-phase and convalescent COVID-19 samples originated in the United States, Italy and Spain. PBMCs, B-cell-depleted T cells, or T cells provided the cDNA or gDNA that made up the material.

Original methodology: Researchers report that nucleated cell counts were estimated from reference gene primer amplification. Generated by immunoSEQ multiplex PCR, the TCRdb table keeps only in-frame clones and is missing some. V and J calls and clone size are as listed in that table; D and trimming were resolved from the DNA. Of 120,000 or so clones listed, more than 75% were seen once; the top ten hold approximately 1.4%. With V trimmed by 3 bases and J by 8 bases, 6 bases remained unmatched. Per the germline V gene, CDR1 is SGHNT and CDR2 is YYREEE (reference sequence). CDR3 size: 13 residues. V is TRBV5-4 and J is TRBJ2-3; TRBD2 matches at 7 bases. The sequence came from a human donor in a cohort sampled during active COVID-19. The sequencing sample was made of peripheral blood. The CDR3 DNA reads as TGTGCCAGCAGCTCCTGGGGCGGGGGTACGCAGTATTTT. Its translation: CASSSWGGGTQYF.